Shown below are 14 T cell receptor beta chains from a single sample sequenced in a study of shared clonotypes between healthy human individuals. Profiled with immunoSEQ multiplex PCR; TCRdb holds only in-frame clones, not every one. The table includes over 850,000 clones, around 78% detected once. The sample taken for sequencing was memory CD4+ T cells from PBMCs. Subset meaning: CD45RA-negative fraction. The receptor source for this set is a man between 18 and 35 years old in good health. Some clones in this sample may be carry-over from other donors' samples.

This sequence joins TRBV7-9 and TRBJ2-4; the D gene is possibly TRBD1 (5 bases). V lost 5 bases and J 8 bases, leaving 13 bases between the germline ends. CDR1 and CDR2 (germline): SEHNR, FQNEAQ (reference sequence). CDR3 length: 13 residues. For the CDR3, the DNA is TGTGCCAGCAGCCCCGGACAAGGGGACATTCAGTACTTC. It yields the protein CASSPGQGDIQYF.

This clone came up a few times. Distinct nucleotide sequences in the sample also encode this CDR3. The chain employs TRBV19 and TRBJ2-2; the D is unclear. This CDR3 is 14 amino acids long. Per germline, CDR1 LNHDA and CDR2 SQIVND (reference sequence). Trimming pared 0 bases from V and 1 base from J, leaving 3 bases between. The CDR3 DNA reads as TGTGCCAGTAGTATAGAGAGGAACACCGGGGAGCTGTTTTTT. The encoded protein is CASSIERNTGELFF.

V and J are TRBV28 and TRBJ1-5; D is uncertain. V was shortened by 7 bases and J by 3 bases, with 16 bases between the two germline ends. The CDR3 is 15 amino acids. Germline V gene lookup returns CDR1 MDHEN and CDR2 SYDVKM. The CDR3: CASKAGGIPNQPQHF. CDR3 coding DNA: TGTGCCAGCAAAGCGGGTGGGATACCCAATCAGCCCCAGCATTTT. Based on the CDR3 plus reference TRBV28 and TRBJ1-5, the full variable domain is DVKVTQSSRYLVKRTGEKVFLECVQDMDHENMFWYRQDPGLGLRLIYFSYDVKMKEKGDIPEGYSVSREKKERFSLILESASTNQTSMYLCASKAGGIPNQPQHFGDGTRLSIL.

This rearrangement joins TRBV7-6 to TRBJ2-1; D is ambiguous. This CDR3 comprises 11 residues. The germline V gene has CDR1 SGHVS and CDR2 FNYEAQ. The ends were cut back, 1 base at V and 10 bases at J, with 5 bases in the middle. CDR3 in DNA: TGTGCCAGCAGCTTAGGGGCAGAGCAGTTCTTC. Translating gives CASSLGAEQFF. The entire variable domain, with the rest obtained from reference TRBV7-6 and TRBJ2-1, is as follows: GAGVSQSPRYKVTKRGQDVALRCDPISGHVSLYWYRQALGQGPEFLTYFNYEAQQDKSGLPNDRFSAERPEGSISTLTIQRTEQRDSAMYRCASSLGAEQFFGPGTRLTVL.

The CDR3 protein is CASSQPGQGKYEQYF. The CDR3 DNA reads TGTGCCAGCAGCCAACCAGGACAGGGGAAGTACGAGCAGTACTTC. The chain carries TRBV7-8 and TRBJ2-7; 9 bases align to TRBD1. CDR1 is SGHVS and CDR2 is FQNEAQ in the germline V gene. V lost 5 bases and J lost 4; bases outside the gene matches: 9. This CDR3 is built from 15 residues.

This clone was observed a few times. The V call is TRBV7-9, the J call TRBJ1-3; tentatively, D is TRBD1 (5 bases). Germline CDR1 reads SEHNR; CDR2 reads FQNEAQ (reference sequence). V lost 7 bases and J lost 10, with 20 bases in between. The CDR3 covers 14 residues. The CDR3 protein is CASNPRTRGGTIYF. For the CDR3, the DNA is TGTGCCAGCAACCCGAGGACACGAGGAGGGACCATATATTTT.

The rearrangement uses TRBV27 and TRBJ2-2, with TRBD1 matching 9 bases. V gave up 3 bases and J gave up 5 bases; unmatched junction bases: 7. The CDR3 extends over 16 amino acids. In germline, CDR1 is MNHEY, CDR2 SMNVEV (reference sequence). CDR3 in DNA: TGTGCCAGCAGTTTTTCGACAGGGGGAAGAACCGGGGAGCTGTTTTTT. Translation: CASSFSTGGRTGELFF.

The V call is TRBV18, the J call TRBJ1-1, with TRBD1 matching over 7 bases. The CDR3 is made up of 12 amino acids. The V segment lost 2 bases and the J segment 8 bases; nucleotides outside the gene matches: 2. Germline V gene sequence: CDR1 KGHSH, CDR2 LQKENI. The CDR3 nucleotides read TGTGCCAGCTCACCAATCAGGGGGGAAGCTTTCTTT. Translated, it gives CASSPIRGEAFF.

For this clone: In the same sample, other DNA sequences code for this CDR3. V usage is TRBV19 and J usage is TRBJ1-1, with D perhaps TRBD1 (6 bases). From germline, CDR1 is LNHDA and CDR2 SQIVND (reference sequence). Trimming shortened V by 2 bases and J by 6 bases, and 10 bases separated the two germline ends. This CDR3 has 13 residues. In DNA form, the CDR3 reads TGTGCCAGTAGTATATTTGCAGGGGCTGAAGCTTTCTTT. Protein: CASSIFAGAEAFF.

This clone has a handful of counts. The rearrangement links TRBV7-2 to TRBJ2-3, with 8 bases identical to TRBD1. In germline, CDR1 is SGHTA, CDR2 FQGNSA. CDR3 length equals 17 residues. Trimming took 5 bases from V and 5 from J; bases not matched to a gene: 15. The CDR3 protein is CASSPTGPGTGRDTQYF. The CDR3 bases are TGTGCCAGCAGCCCTACCGGGCCCGGGACAGGCAGAGATACGCAGTATTTT.

The sample holds a few counts of this clone. Distinct nucleotide sequences in the sample also encode this CDR3. The chain recombines TRBV20-1 with TRBJ2-7; D ambiguous. The CDR3 has 11 amino acids. Between the trimmed V and J ends, which lost 3 bases and 2 bases, there was a span of 5 bases. Looked up from germline, CDR1 is DFQATT and CDR2 is SNEGSKA (reference sequence). CDR3 in DNA: TGCAGTGCTAGCCGCCCCTACGAGCAGTACTTC. It is translated as CSASRPYEQYF.

The V call is TRBV5-4, the J call TRBJ2-2, with D perhaps TRBD2 (6 bases). This CDR3 region has 14 residues. The germline gives CDR1 SGHNT, CDR2 YYREEE (reference sequence). V gave up 1 base and J gave up 4 bases, with 8 bases separating them. The CDR3 DNA is TGTGCCAGCAGCTTGTTGACTAGCACCGGGGAGCTGTTTTTT. This encodes CASSLLTSTGELFF.

This chain joins TRBV7-3 and TRBJ2-1; TRBD2 agrees at 7 bases. V shed 2 bases and J 7 bases; nucleotides not matched to a gene: 17. This CDR3 is built from 18 residues. Germline V gene sequence: CDR1 SGHTA, CDR2 FQGTGA. CDR3 amino acids: CASSLLDLGGRTKNEQFF. DNA for the CDR3: TGTGCCAGCAGCTTACTTGATCTGGGCGGGAGAACGAAGAATGAGCAGTTCTTC.

The rearrangement joins TRBV5-1 to TRBJ1-2; possibly TRBD1 for D (6 bases). V shed 0 bases and J shed 5 bases, with 11 bases lying between them. Germline V gives CDR1 SGHRS, CDR2 YFSETQ. This CDR3 spans 14 amino acids. The CDR3 bases are TGCGCCAGCAGCTTGGCAGGGGCGACATATGGCTACACCTTC. Its translation is CASSLAGATYGYTF.